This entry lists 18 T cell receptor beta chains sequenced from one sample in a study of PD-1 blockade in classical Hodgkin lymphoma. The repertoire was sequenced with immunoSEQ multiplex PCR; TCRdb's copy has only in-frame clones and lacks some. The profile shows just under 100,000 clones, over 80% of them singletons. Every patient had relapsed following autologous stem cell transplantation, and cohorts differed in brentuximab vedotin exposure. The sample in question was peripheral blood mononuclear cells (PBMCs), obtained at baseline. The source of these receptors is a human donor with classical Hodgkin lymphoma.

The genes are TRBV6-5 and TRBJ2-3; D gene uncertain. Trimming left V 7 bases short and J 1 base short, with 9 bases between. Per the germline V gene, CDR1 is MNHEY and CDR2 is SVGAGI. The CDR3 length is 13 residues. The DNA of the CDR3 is TGTGCCAGCAATCCTAAGGGCACAGATACGCAGTATTTT. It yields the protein CASNPKGTDTQYF.

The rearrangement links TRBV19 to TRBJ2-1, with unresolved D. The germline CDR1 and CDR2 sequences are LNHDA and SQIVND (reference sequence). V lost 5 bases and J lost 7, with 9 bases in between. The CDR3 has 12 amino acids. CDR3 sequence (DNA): TGTGCCAGTAGTGTCTATGGGAATGAGCAGTTCTTC. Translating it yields CASSVYGNEQFF. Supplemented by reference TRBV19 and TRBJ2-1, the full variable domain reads DGGITQSPKYLFRKEGQNVTLSCEQNLNHDAMYWYRQDPGQGLRLIYYSQIVNDFQKGDIAEGYSVSREKKESFPLTVTSAQKNPTAFYLCASSVYGNEQFFGPGTRLTVL.

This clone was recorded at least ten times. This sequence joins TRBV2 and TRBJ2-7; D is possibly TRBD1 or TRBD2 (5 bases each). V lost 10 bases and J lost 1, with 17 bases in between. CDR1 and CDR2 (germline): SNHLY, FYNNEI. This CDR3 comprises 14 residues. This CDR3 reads CATAPWGGSYEQYF. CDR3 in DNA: TGTGCCACAGCACCTTGGGGCGGGTCCTACGAGCAGTACTTC.

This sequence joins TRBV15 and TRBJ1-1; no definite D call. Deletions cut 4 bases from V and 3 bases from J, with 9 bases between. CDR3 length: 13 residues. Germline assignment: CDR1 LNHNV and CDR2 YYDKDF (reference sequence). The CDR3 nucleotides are TGTGCCACCAGCAAGATCCGGGACACTGAAGCTTTCTTT. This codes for CATSKIRDTEAFF. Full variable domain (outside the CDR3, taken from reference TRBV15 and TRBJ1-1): DAMVIQNPRYQVTQFGKPVTLSCSQTLNHNVMYWYQQKSSQAPKLLFHYYDKDFNNEADTPDNFQSRRPNTSFCFLDIRSPGLGDTAMYLCATSKIRDTEAFFGQGTRLTVV.

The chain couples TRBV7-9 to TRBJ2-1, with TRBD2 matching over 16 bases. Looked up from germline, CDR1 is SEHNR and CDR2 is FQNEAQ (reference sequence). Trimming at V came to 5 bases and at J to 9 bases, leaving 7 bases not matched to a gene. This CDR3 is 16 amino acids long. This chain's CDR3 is CASSLTGTSGGGEQFF. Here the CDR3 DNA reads TGTGCCAGCAGCCTGACCGGGACTAGCGGGGGGGGTGAGCAGTTCTTC.

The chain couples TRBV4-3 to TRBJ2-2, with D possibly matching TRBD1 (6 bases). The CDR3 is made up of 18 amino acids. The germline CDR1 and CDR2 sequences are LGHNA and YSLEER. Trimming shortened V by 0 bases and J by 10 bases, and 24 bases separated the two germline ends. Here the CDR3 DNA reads TGCGCCAGCAGCCAAGAAGTGATCATGGACAGTAAGACCTCGGAGCTGTTTTTT. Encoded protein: CASSQEVIMDSKTSELFF.

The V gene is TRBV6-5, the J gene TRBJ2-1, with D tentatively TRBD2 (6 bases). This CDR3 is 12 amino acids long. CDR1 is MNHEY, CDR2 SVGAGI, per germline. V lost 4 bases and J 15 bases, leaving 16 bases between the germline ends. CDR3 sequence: CASSSTRLGGFF. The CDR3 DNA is TGTGCCAGCAGTTCGACCAGACTAGGTGGGTTCTTC.

The CDR3 DNA sequence: TGTGCCAGCAGCCGGACGACAGAGAACAATGAGCAGTTCTTC. Translating it yields CASSRTTENNEQFF. The chain is built from TRBV7-8 and TRBJ2-1; the D gene is possibly TRBD1 (5 bases). V was trimmed by 5 bases and J by 5 bases, leaving 13 bases between them. In germline, CDR1 is SGHVS, CDR2 FQNEAQ. There are 14 residues in the CDR3.

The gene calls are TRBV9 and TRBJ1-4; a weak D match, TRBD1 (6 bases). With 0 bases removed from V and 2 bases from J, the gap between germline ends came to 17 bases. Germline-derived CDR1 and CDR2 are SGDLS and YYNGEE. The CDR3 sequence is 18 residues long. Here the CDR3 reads CASSVGGSGGTTNEKLFF. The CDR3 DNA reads TGTGCCAGCAGCGTAGGAGGGAGCGGGGGCACGACTAATGAAAAACTGTTTTTT.

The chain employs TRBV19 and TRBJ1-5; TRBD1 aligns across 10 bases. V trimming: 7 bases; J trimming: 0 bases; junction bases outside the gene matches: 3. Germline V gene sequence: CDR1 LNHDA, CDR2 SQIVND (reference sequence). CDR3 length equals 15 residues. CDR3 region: CASKTGGRSNQPQHF. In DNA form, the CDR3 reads TGTGCCAGTAAGACAGGGGGCCGTAGCAATCAGCCCCAGCATTTT.

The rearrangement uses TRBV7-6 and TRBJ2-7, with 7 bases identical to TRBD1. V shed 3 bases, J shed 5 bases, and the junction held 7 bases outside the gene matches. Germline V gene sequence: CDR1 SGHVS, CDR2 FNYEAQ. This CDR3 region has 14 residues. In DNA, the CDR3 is TGTGCCAGCAGCTTTACAGGGGTGCAAGACGAGCAGTACTTC. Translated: CASSFTGVQDEQYF.

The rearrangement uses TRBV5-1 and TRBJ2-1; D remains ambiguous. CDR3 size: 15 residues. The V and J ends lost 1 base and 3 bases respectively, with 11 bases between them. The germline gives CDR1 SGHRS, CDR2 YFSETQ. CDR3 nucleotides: TGCGCCAGCAGCTTGATGGGGTGGGGCTACAATGAGCAGTTCTTC. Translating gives CASSLMGWGYNEQFF.

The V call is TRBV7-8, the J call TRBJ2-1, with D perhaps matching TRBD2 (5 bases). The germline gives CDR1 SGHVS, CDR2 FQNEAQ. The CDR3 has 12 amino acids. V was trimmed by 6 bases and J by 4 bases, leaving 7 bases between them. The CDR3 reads CASSWEYNEQFF. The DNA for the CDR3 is TGTGCCAGCAGTTGGGAGTACAATGAGCAGTTCTTC. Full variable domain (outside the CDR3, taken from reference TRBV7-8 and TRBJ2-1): GAGVSQSPRYKVAKRGQDVALRCDPISGHVSLFWYQQALGQGPEFLTYFQNEAQLDKSGLPSDRFFAERPEGSVSTLKIQRTQQEDSAVYLCASSWEYNEQFFGPGTRLTVL.

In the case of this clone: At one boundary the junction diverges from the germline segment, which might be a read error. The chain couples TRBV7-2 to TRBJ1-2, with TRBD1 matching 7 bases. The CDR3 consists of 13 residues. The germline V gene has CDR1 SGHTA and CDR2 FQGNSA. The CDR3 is CASSLGQHYDYTF. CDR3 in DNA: TGTGCCAGCAGCTTGGGACAGCACTATGACTACACCTTC.

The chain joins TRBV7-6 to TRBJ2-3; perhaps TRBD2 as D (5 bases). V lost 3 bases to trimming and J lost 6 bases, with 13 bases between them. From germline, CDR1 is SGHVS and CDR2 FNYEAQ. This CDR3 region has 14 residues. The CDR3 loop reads CASSFRGRRDTQYF. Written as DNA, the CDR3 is TGTGCCAGCAGCTTCCGAGGCCGGAGGGATACGCAGTATTTT.

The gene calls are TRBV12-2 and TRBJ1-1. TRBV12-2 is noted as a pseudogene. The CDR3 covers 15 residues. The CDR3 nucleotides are TGTGCAAGTCGCTTAAGGGGGAGGGGTGGCACTGAAGCTTTCTTT. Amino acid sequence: CASRLRGRGGTEAFF.

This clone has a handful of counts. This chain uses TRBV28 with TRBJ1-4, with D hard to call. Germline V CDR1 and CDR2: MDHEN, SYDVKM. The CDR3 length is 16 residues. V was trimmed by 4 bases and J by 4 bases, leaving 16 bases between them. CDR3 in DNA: TGTGCCAGCAGTTCCACCCCGGCAGGCCTTAATGAAAAACTGTTTTTT. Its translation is CASSSTPAGLNEKLFF.

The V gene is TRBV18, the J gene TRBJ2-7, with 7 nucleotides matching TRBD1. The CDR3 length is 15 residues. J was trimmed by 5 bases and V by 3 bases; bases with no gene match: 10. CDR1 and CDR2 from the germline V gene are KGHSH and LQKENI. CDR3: CASSPYRDSSNEQYF. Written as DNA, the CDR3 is TGTGCCAGCTCACCCTACCGGGACAGTTCCAACGAGCAGTACTTC.